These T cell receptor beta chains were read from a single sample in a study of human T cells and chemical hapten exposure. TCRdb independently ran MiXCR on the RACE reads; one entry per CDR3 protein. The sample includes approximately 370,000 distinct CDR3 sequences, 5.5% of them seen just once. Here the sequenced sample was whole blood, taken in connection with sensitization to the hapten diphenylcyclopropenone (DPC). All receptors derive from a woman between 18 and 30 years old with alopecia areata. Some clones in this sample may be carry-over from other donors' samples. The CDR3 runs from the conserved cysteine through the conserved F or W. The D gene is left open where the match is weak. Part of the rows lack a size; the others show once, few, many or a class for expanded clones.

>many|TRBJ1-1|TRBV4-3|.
TGCGCCAGCAGCCATGCCATAAATCGGGACACTGAAGCTTTCTTT
CASSHAINRDTEAFF
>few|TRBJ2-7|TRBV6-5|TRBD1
TGTGCCAGCACCTTAGGGGGGACAGGGGCCTACGAGCAGTACTTC
CASTLGGTGAYEQYF
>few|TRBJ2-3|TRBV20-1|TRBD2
TGCAGTGCTAGACCCCCGGGGGGGGCAGATACGCAGTATTTT
CSARPPGGADTQYF
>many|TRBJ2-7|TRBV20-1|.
TGCAGTGCGCAACCCCAGGGACGGCACGAGCAGTACTTC
CSAQPQGRHEQYF
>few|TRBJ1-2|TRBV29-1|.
TGCAGCGGGGTTCGGGGGTCGGGAGATGGCTACACCTTC
CSGVRGSGDGYTF
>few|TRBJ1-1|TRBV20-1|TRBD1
TGCAGTGGAATGACAGGGTTCACTGAAGCTTTCTTT
CSGMTGFTEAFF
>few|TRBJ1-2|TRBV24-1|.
TGTGCCACCAGTGCAAATAACAGGGAAAGAACCTATGGCTACACCTTC
CATSANNRERTYGYTF
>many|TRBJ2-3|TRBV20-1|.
TGCAGTGCTAGATCGCAGGGAGATACGCAGTATTTT
CSARSQGDTQYF
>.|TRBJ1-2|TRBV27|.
TGTGCCAGCAGTTCATCCCTCTATGGAGGAGGCTATGGCTACACCTTC
CASSSSLYGGGYGYTF
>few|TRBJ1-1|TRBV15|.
TGTGCCACCAGCAGCCCGAGGAGGGAAAATGAAGCTTTCTTT
CATSSPRRENEAFF
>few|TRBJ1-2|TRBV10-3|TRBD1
TGTGCCATCAGTGAGTTGGCCGGACAGGTTCACGACTATGGCTACACCTTC
CAISELAGQVHDYGYTF
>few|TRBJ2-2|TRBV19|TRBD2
TGTGCCAGTATCCCTCCGGAGCGGGGGCCTTTTTACACCGGGGAGCTGTTTTTT
CASIPPERGPFYTGELFF
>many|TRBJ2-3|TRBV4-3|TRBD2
TGCGCCAGCAGCCAAGATAGCGGGGGGGCCTGGACGCAGTATTTT
CASSQDSGGAWTQYF
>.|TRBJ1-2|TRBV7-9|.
TGTGCCAGCAGCCACTGGGACTCTCCGCGGAACTATGGCTACACCTTC
CASSHWDSPRNYGYTF
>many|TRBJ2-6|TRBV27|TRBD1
TGTGCCAGCACCCCTTATTCCTCGGACAGGGGCGAATCTGGGGCCAACGTCCTGACTTTC
CASTPYSSDRGESGANVLTF
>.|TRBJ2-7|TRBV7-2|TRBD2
TGTGCCAGCAGCTTCGTAACGGGGGGGCCTTACGAGCAGTACTTC
CASSFVTGGPYEQYF
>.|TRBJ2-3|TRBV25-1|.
TGTGCCAGCAGCCCCAATATGGGCAGGAGCACAGATACGCAGTATTTT
CASSPNMGRSTDTQYF
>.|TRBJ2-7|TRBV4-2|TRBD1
TGTGCCAGCAGCCAGACAGGGGGCAACTACGAGCAGTACTTC
CASSQTGGNYEQYF
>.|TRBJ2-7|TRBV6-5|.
TGTGCCAGCGAGCCGGAGCAGTACTTC
CASEPEQYF
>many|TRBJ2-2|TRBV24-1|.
TGTGCCACCAGTGATTTGTCCCAGGCTGCGAACACCGGGGAGCTGTTTTTT
CATSDLSQAANTGELFF
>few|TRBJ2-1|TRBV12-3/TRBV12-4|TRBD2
TGTGCCAGCAGTAGTAGCGGGGTCGGGAATGAGCAGTTCTTC
CASSSSGVGNEQFF
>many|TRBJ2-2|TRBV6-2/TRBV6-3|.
TGTGCCAGCAGTTACCGAATCAGGACGGGGGAGCTGTTTTTT
CASSYRIRTGELFF
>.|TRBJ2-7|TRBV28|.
TGTGCCAGCAGTTTGGATCGACGGCAGGGAGACTACGAGCAGTACTTC
CASSLDRRQGDYEQYF
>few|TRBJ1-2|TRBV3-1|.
TGTGCCAGCAGCTACAGGAACTATGGCTACACCTTC
CASSYRNYGYTF